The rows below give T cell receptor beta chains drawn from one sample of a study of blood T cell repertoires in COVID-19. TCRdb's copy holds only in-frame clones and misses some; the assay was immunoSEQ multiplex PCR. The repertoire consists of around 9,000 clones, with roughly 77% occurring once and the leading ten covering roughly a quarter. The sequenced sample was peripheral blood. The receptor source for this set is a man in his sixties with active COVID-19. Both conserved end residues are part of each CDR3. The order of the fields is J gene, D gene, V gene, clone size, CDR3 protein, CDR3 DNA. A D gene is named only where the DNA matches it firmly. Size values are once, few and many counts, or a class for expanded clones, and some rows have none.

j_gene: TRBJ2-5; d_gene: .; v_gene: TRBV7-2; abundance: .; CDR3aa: CASSLVPGHQETQYF; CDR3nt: TGTGCCAGCAGCTTAGTTCCAGGGCATCAAGAGACCCAGTACTTC
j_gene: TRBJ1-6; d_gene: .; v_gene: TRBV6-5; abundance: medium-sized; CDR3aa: CASSYGTNNSPLHF; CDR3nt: TGTGCCAGCAGTTACGGGACAAATAATTCACCCCTCCACTTT
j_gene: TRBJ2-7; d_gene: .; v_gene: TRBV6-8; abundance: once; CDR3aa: CARPSFHPKRALLYEQYF; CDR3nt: TGTGCCCGCCCCAGCTTTCACCCAAAGCGGGCTTTATTATACGAGCAGTACTTC
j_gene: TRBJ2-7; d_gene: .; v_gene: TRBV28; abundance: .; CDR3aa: CASSESAGLSYEQYF; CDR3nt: TGTGCCAGCAGCGAATCGGCAGGGCTTTCCTACGAGCAGTACTTC
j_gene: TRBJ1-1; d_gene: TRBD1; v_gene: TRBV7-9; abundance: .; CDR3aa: CASSPRTGRLGTEAFF; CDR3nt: TGTGCCAGCAGCCCGCGGACAGGGAGGCTGGGCACTGAAGCTTTCTTT
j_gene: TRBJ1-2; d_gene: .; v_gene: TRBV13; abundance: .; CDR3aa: CASSSEGGSYGYTF; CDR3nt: TGTGCCAGCAGCAGCGAAGGGGGAAGCTATGGCTACACCTTC
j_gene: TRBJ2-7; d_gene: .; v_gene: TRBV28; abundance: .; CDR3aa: CASSPHGGPSYEQYF; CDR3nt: TGTGCCTCGAGTCCCCACGGAGGGCCCTCCTACGAGCAGTACTTC
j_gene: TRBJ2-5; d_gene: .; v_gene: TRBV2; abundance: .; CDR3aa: CASSSTGIQYF; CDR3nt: TGTGCCAGCAGCTCCACAGGGATCCAGTACTTC
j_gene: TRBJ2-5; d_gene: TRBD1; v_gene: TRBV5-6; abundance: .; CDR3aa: CASSSIQGASSETQYF; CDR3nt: TGTGCCAGCAGCTCGATACAGGGGGCGTCGTCAGAGACCCAGTACTTC
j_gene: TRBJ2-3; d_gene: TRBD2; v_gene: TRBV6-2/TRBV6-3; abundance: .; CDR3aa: CASSPRITRRGERDTQYF; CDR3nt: TGTGCCAGCAGTCCCCGAATTACTAGGCGGGGGGAGAGAGATACGCAGTATTTT
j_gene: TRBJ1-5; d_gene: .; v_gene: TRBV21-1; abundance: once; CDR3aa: CASSKRETGCSNQPQHF; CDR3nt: TGTGCCAGCAGCAAAAGAGAGACAGGGTGCAGCAATCAGCCCCAGCATTTT
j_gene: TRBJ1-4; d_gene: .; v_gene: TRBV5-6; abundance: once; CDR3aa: CASSSTGNVPEKLFF; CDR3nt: TGTGCCAGCAGCTCTACAGGGAATGTGCCTGAAAAACTGTTTTTT
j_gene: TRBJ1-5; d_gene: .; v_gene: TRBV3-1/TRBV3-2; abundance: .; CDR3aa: CASSGAGRDQPQHF; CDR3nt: TGTGCCAGCAGCGGCGCGGGGCGCGATCAGCCCCAGCATTTT
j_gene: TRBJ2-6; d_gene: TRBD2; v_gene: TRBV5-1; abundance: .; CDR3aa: CASSLGAGVGSGANVLTF; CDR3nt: TGCGCCAGCAGCTTGGGAGCGGGAGTTGGGTCTGGGGCCAACGTCCTGACTTTC
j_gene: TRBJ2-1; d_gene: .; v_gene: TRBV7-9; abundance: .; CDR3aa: CASSPLSGGSYNEQFF; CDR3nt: TGTGCCAGCAGCCCCCTGAGCGGCGGCTCCTACAATGAGCAGTTCTTC
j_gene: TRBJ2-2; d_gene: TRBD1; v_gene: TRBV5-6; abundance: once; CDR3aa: CASSPNGQGRTGELFF; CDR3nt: TGTGCCAGCAGCCCGAACGGACAGGGTAGGACCGGGGAGCTGTTTTTT
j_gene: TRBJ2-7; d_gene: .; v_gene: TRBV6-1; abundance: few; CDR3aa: CASSEAVRGEQYF; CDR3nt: TGTGCCAGCAGTGAAGCGGTTAGGGGCGAGCAGTACTTC
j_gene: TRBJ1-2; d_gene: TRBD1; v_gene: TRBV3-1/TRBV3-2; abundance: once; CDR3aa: CASSQGDRANYGYTF; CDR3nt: TGTGCCAGCAGCCAAGGGGACAGGGCTAACTATGGCTACACCTTC
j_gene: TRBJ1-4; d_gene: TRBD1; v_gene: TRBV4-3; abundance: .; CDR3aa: CASSQDGRQGGGKLFF; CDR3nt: TGCGCCAGCAGCCAAGATGGTAGACAGGGTGGGGGAAAACTGTTTTTT
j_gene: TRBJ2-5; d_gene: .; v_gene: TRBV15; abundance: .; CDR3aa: CATSRDLGVGETQYF; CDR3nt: TGTGCCACCAGCAGAGATTTAGGGGTGGGAGAGACCCAGTACTTC
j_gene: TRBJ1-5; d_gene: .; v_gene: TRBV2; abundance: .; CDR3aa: CASRLGRYSNQPQHF; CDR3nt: TGTGCCAGCAGGTTGGGGAGATATAGCAATCAGCCCCAGCATTTT
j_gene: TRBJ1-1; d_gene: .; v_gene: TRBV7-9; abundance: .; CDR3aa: CASSLSGVEAFF; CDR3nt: TGTGCCAGCAGCCTATCAGGGGTAGAAGCTTTCTTT
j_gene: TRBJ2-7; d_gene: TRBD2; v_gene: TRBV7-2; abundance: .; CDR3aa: CASRGTSGSNEQYF; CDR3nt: TGTGCCAGCAGGGGGACTAGCGGGAGCAACGAGCAGTACTTC
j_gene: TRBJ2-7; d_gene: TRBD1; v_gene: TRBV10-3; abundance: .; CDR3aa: CAISERGQDEQYF; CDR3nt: TGTGCCATCAGTGAGCGCGGACAGGACGAGCAGTACTTC
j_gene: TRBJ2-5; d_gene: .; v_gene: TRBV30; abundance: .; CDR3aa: CAWRKGTQETQYF; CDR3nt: TGTGCCTGGAGAAAGGGGACACAAGAGACCCAGTACTTC
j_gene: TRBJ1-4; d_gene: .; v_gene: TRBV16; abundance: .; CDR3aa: CASSQSGTNEKLFF; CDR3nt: TGTGCCAGCAGCCAATCGGGGACAAATGAAAAACTGTTTTTT
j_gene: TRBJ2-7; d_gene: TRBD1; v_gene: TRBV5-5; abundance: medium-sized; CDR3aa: CASSSLVQGASYEQYF; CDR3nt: TGTGCCAGCAGCTCCCTGGTTCAGGGGGCCTCCTACGAGCAGTACTTC
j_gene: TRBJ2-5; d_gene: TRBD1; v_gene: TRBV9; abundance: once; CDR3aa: CASSATGGLGETQYF; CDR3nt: TGTGCCAGCAGCGCTACAGGGGGATTGGGGGAGACCCAGTACTTC
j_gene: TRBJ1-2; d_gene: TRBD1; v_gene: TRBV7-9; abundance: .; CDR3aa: CASSSGGQGPTYGYTF; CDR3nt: TGTGCCAGCAGCTCCGGGGGACAGGGTCCAACATATGGCTACACCTTC
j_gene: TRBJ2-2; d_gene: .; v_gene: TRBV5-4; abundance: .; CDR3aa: CASSREGAGELFF; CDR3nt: TGTGCCAGCAGTAGAGAGGGGGCCGGGGAGCTGTTTTTT
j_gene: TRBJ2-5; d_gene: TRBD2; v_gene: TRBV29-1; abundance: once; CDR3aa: CSTRTSAETQYF; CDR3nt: TGCAGCACAAGGACTAGCGCGGAGACCCAGTACTTC
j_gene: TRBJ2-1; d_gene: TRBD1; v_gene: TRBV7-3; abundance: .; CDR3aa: CASSLQRTGVNEQFF; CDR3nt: TGTGCCAGCAGCTTGCAACGAACAGGGGTCAATGAGCAGTTCTTC
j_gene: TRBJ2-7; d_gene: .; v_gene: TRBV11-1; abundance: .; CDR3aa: CASSSQDYEQYF; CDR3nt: TGTGCCAGCAGCTCCCAGGACTACGAGCAGTACTTC
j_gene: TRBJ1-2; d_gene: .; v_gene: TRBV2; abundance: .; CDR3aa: CASSEVGSYGYTF; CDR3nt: TGTGCCAGCAGTGAAGTGGGGAGCTATGGCTACACCTTC
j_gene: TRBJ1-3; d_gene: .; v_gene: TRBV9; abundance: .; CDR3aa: CASSKMDNSGNTIYF; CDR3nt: TGTGCCAGCAGCAAAATGGACAACTCTGGAAACACCATATATTTT
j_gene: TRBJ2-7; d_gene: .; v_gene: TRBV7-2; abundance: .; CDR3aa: CASSLAGPLLVTYF; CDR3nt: TGTGCCAGCAGCTTAGCGGGTCCTCTCCTAGTTACGTACTTC
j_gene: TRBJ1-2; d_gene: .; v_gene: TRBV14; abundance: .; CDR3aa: CASSRQQANYGYTF; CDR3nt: TGTGCCAGCAGCAGACAACAGGCTAACTATGGCTACACCTTC
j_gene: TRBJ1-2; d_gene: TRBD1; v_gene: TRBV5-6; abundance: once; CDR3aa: CASTPGTGLSNYGYTF; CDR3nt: TGTGCCAGCACCCCCGGGACAGGTTTATCTAACTATGGCTACACCTTC
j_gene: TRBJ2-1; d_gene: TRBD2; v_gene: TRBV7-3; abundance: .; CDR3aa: CASSVVSSGGADEQFF; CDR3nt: TGTGCCAGCAGCGTCGTCTCTAGCGGGGGGGCCGATGAGCAGTTCTTC
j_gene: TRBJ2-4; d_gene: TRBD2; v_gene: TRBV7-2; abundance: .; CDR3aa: CASSDQTSGGKQYF; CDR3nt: TGTGCCAGCAGCGATCAGACTAGCGGGGGGAAGCAGTACTTC
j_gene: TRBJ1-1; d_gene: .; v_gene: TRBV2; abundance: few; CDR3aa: CASSFVNTEAFF; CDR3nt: TGTGCCAGCAGTTTCGTGAACACTGAAGCTTTCTTT
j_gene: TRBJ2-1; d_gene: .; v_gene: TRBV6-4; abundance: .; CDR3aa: CASSDSGGEGDEQFF; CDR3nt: TGTGCCAGCAGTGACTCAGGGGGAGAAGGCGATGAGCAGTTCTTC
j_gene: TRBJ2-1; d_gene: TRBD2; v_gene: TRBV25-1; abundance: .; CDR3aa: CASSEYGGRANNEQFF; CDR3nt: TGTGCCAGCAGTGAATATGGCGGGAGGGCCAACAATGAGCAGTTCTTC
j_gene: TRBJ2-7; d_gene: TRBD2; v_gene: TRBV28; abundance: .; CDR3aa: CASRRTSGRAYEQYF; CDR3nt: TGTGCCAGCAGACGGACTAGCGGACGGGCCTACGAGCAGTACTTC
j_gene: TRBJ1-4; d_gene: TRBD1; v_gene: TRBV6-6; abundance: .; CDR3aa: CASSTPQGAKEKLFF; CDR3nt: TGTGCCAGCAGTACCCCACAGGGGGCAAAAGAAAAACTGTTTTTT
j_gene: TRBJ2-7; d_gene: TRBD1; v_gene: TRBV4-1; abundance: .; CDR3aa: CASSLNPGQSLEQYF; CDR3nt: TGCGCCAGCAGCCTCAATCCGGGACAGTCTCTGGAGCAGTACTTC
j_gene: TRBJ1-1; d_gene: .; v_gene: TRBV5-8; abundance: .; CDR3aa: CASSFGRGSLAFF; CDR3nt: TGTGCCAGCAGCTTTGGCAGGGGAAGTTTAGCTTTCTTT
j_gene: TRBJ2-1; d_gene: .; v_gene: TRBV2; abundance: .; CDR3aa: CASDREAYNEQFF; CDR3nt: TGTGCCAGCGACAGGGAGGCCTACAATGAGCAGTTCTTC
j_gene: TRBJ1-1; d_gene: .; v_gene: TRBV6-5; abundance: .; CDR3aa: CATGPVLANTEAFF; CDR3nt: TGTGCCACCGGTCCTGTCCTTGCAAACACTGAAGCTTTCTTT
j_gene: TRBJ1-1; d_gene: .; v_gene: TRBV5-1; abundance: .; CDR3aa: CASSLTGTEAFF; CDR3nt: TGCGCCAGCAGCTTAACAGGAACTGAAGCTTTCTTT